This is a list of T cell receptor beta chains from one sample in a study of response to subunit inactivated influenza vaccine. MiXCR, applied by TCRdb to the RT-PCR reads, yields one record per CDR3 protein. Found here are some 190,000 distinct CDR3 sequences, roughly an eighth of them singletons; the top ten hold approximately 25%. Sequences were derived from CD8+ T cells sorted from PBMCs, sampled around 5 days after vaccination. Receptors originate from a man in his fifties who received an inactivated influenza vaccine. The CDR3 runs from the conserved cysteine through the conserved F or W. D genes are given only for firm matches.

j_gene	d_gene	v_gene	len	CDR3aa
TRBJ2-7	NA	TRBV28	17	CASSLYGRAPSGYEQYF
TRBJ2-2	NA	TRBV7-9	15	CASSFRNSRTGELFF
TRBJ2-2	NA	TRBV7-8	15	CASSSRGARFGELFF
TRBJ1-4	NA	TRBV29-1	13	CSVESRADEKLFF
TRBJ2-7	NA	TRBV28	12	CASRKKTYEQYF
TRBJ2-7	NA	TRBV12-3/TRBV12-4	13	CASSATETNEQYF
TRBJ2-5	NA	TRBV11-2	12	CASSLDLETQYF
TRBJ1-1	NA	TRBV20-1	17	CSARSPPGELMNTEAFF
TRBJ2-7	NA	TRBV6-2/TRBV6-3	11	CASSYSVEQYF
TRBJ2-1	TRBD2	TRBV7-9	15	CASSFTGTKGNEQFF
TRBJ2-1	NA	TRBV4-1	12	CASSPGYNEQFF
TRBJ2-3	NA	TRBV20-1	16	CSAYSDRRAEIDTQYF
TRBJ1-1	NA	TRBV28	15	CASSPRTELNTEAFF
TRBJ2-7	NA	TRBV5-6	12	CASSLRDSEQYF
TRBJ2-7	TRBD2	TRBV7-2	15	CASSWTSGGQYEQYF
TRBJ1-5	NA	TRBV30	14	CASTEDYSNQPQHF
TRBJ2-2	NA	TRBV20-1	16	CSVHSRLVKNTGELFF
TRBJ2-2	TRBD1	TRBV4-3	16	CASSQDRDRHTGELFF
TRBJ2-7	TRBD2	TRBV5-1	15	CASRVTSGGSYEQYF
TRBJ2-3	TRBD1	TRBV12-3/TRBV12-4	14	CASSLGTVADTQYF
TRBJ2-1	TRBD2	TRBV27	17	CASSPGLVFNSYNEQFF
TRBJ2-7	TRBD1	TRBV29-1	14	CSIWGQGESYEQYF
TRBJ2-7	TRBD2	TRBV13	15	CASSLDGEGRIEQYF
TRBJ2-5	TRBD2	TRBV5-1	15	CASSISRGLGETQYF
TRBJ2-1	NA	TRBV6-5	13	CASSYGRTNEQFF
TRBJ1-2	NA	TRBV28	13	CASSLYDGYGYTF
TRBJ2-3	NA	TRBV12-3/TRBV12-4	14	CASRPFGFTDTQYF
TRBJ2-1	TRBD2	TRBV7-9	16	CASSSSGGSYYNEQFF
TRBJ2-1	TRBD2	TRBV9	17	CASSVATRLAGRNEQFF
TRBJ2-1	TRBD1	TRBV7-6	17	CASSQGPGQGANNEQFF
TRBJ1-1	NA	TRBV7-2	12	CASSLIWAEAFF
TRBJ1-3	NA	TRBV4-3	15	CASSQDWGFGNTIYF
TRBJ2-3	NA	TRBV27	16	CASSFGIGGGTDTQYF
TRBJ2-7	NA	TRBV28	14	CASSLLSGFYEQYF
TRBJ2-1	NA	TRBV5-6	14	CASSLEVEYNEQFF
TRBJ2-1	NA	TRBV11-2	14	CASSLVDNPRAQFF
TRBJ1-2	NA	TRBV28	14	CASSLSVSGYGYTF
TRBJ1-5	NA	TRBV2	15	CASSEGAGFNQPQHF
TRBJ2-2	NA	TRBV6-2/TRBV6-3	15	CASSYLRGDTGELFF
TRBJ1-1	NA	TRBV12-3/TRBV12-4	12	CASSFSGLEAFF